A single sample is the source of the 25 T cell receptor beta chains below, sequenced in a study of blood T cell repertoires in COVID-19. The protocol was immunoSEQ multiplex PCR, while the TCRdb copy is restricted to in-frame clones and leaves out a portion. Of about 200,000 clones in the sample, 86% were seen once. Sequenced material: peripheral blood. Receptor source: a middle-aged man with acute or convalescent COVID-19.

In DNA form, the CDR3 reads TGCGCCAGCAGTCAGACGGGACAGGGATACGGTGAGCAGTTCTTC. This codes for CASSQTGQGYGEQFF. The chain carries TRBV10-1 and TRBJ2-1, with 9 nucleotides matching TRBD1. The CDR3 is 15 residues long. J lost 9 bases, V lost 5 bases, and 11 bases had no gene match. CDR1 is WNHNN, CDR2 SYGVQD, per germline (reference sequence).

The rearrangement links TRBV3-1 (or the pseudogene TRBV3-2) to TRBJ1-1; D is uncertain. This CDR3 has 14 residues. V was clipped by 2 bases and J by 1 base, with 8 bases between them. Germline V gene data show CDR1 as LGHDT and CDR2 as YNNKEL (reference sequence). CDR3 in amino acids: CASSQLTANTEAFF. CDR3 coding DNA: TGTGCCAGCAGCCAACTTACAGCGAACACTGAAGCTTTCTTT.

Here the CDR3 DNA reads TGTGCCAGCAGCTTAACCGGGACAGGGAATGAAAAACTGTTTTTT. Translated: CASSLTGTGNEKLFF. This rearrangement joins TRBV7-2 to TRBJ1-4; 9 bases line up with TRBD1. The CDR3 length is 15 residues. Germline V gene lookup returns CDR1 SGHTA and CDR2 FQGNSA. Trimming took 2 bases from V and 5 from J; bases not matched to a gene: 3.

The rearrangement uses TRBV3-1 (or the pseudogene TRBV3-2) and TRBJ2-2, with 13 bases that match TRBD2. J was trimmed by 0 bases and V by 6 bases; bases with no gene match: 4. Germline V gene lookup returns CDR1 LGHDT and CDR2 YNNKEL (reference sequence). This CDR3 has 17 residues. This CDR3 is CASSRTSGGPNTGELFF. The CDR3 coding sequence is TGTGCCAGCAGTAGGACTAGCGGGGGCCCGAACACCGGGGAGCTGTTTTTT.

With regard to this clone: Other DNA sequences of this sample code for an identical CDR3. This chain links TRBV5-1 with TRBJ1-1, with 10 bases lining up with TRBD1. This CDR3 region has 15 residues. J gave up 1 base and V 4 bases, and 4 bases lay outside the gene matches. In germline, CDR1 is SGHRS, CDR2 YFSETQ. The CDR3 loop is CASSLWTGGNTEAFF. CDR3 DNA sequence: TGCGCCAGCAGCCTATGGACAGGGGGGAACACTGAAGCTTTCTTT.

CDR3 sequence (DNA): TGTGCCAGCAGTTACCAGCGGGGGGCTGAAGCTTTCTTT. Its protein is CASSYQRGAEAFF. This chain links TRBV6-5 with TRBJ1-1; perhaps TRBD1 as D (5 bases). V shed 2 bases and J shed 6 bases, with 10 bases lying between them. Germline CDR1 reads MNHEY; CDR2 reads SVGAGI. This CDR3 region has 13 residues.

This clone was seen a few times. The chain uses TRBV18 and TRBJ2-7; 10 nucleotides line up with TRBD2. Germline CDR1 reads KGHSH; CDR2 reads LQKENI. This CDR3 is 15 amino acids long. The ends lost 2 bases at V and 4 bases at J; junction bases unmatched: 5. For the CDR3, the DNA is TGTGCCAGCTCACCAGTTGGGACTAGCGCTTACGAGCAGTACTTC. Protein product: CASSPVGTSAYEQYF.

Here the CDR3 reads CASSAGGPYGYTF. The CDR3 DNA sequence: TGTGCCAGCTCAGCGGGGGGGCCCTATGGCTACACCTTC. The rearrangement uses TRBV18 and TRBJ1-2; possibly TRBD1 for D (6 bases). Germline assignment: CDR1 KGHSH and CDR2 LQKENI. This CDR3 has 13 amino acids. V dropped 5 bases and J dropped 4 bases, with 11 bases sitting between them.

This rearrangement joins TRBV7-9 to TRBJ1-1; TRBD1 agrees at 7 bases. Germline V lookup: CDR1 SEHNR, CDR2 FQNEAQ (reference sequence). J gave up 1 base and V 11 bases, and 4 bases lay outside the gene matches. This CDR3 region has 12 residues. The CDR3 spells CAGGQQNTEAFF. For the CDR3, the DNA is TGTGCCGGGGGACAGCAGAACACTGAAGCTTTCTTT. Full variable domain (rest looked up from reference TRBV7-9 and TRBJ1-1): DTGVSQNPRHKITKRGQNVTFRCDPISEHNRLYWYRQTLGQGPEFLTYFQNEAQLEKSRLLSDRFSAERPKGSFSTLEIQRTEQGDSAMYLCAGGQQNTEAFFGQGTRLTVV.

The V gene is TRBV25-1, the J gene TRBJ2-7; 8 bases map to TRBD1. Looked up from germline, CDR1 is MGHDK and CDR2 is SYGVNS. J gave up 7 bases and V 2 bases, and 4 bases lay outside the gene matches. The CDR3 totals 13 residues. In DNA, the CDR3 is TGTGCCAGCAGTGAACAGGGGGCCGGAGAGCAGTACTTC. Translated: CASSEQGAGEQYF.

This sequence joins TRBV27 and TRBJ1-2; D possibly corresponds to TRBD1 (5 bases). CDR1 and CDR2 (germline): MNHEY, SMNVEV (reference sequence). The CDR3 is 14 residues long. V lost 5 bases and J 4 bases, leaving 14 bases between the germline ends. CDR3 bases: TGTGCCAGCAGTCCCCAGGCAGGGATCTATGGCTACACCTTC. This encodes CASSPQAGIYGYTF.

This rearrangement joins TRBV18 to TRBJ1-1, with TRBD1 as a possible D gene (5 bases). Per germline, CDR1 KGHSH and CDR2 LQKENI. The length of the CDR3 is 14 residues. V lost 8 bases and J 1 base, leaving 14 bases between the germline ends. The CDR3 nucleotides are TGTGCCAGCCTTAAAATAGGGGCGAACACTGAAGCTTTCTTT. Amino acid sequence: CASLKIGANTEAFF.

The chain links TRBV4-1 to TRBJ2-2; TRBD1 matches at 11 bases. The CDR3 is made up of 17 amino acids. Germline CDR1 reads MGHRA; CDR2 reads YSYEKL. V gave up 2 bases and J gave up 5 bases; unmatched junction bases: 7. The CDR3 DNA follows: TGCGCCAGCAGCCAAACCGGGACAGGGGGAGGAACCGGGGAGCTGTTTTTT. This encodes CASSQTGTGGGTGELFF.

The V and J genes are TRBV18 and TRBJ1-5; TRBD1 might be the D (5 bases). Trimming stripped 4 bases from V and 5 bases from J, with 9 bases between. The CDR3 runs 13 residues. Germline V CDR1 and CDR2: KGHSH, LQKENI. CDR3 DNA sequence: TGTGCCAGCTCACGGGGGGAAGATCAGCCCCAGCATTTT. It yields the protein CASSRGEDQPQHF.

The rearrangement joins TRBV5-5 to TRBJ1-3, with D uncertain. Trimming took off 0 bases at V and 3 bases at J, with 10 bases between the two ends. CDR3 length equals 15 residues. The germline V gene has CDR1 SGHKS and CDR2 YYEKEE (reference sequence). The CDR3 reads CASSLAGQSGNTIYF. CDR3 nucleotides: TGTGCCAGCAGCTTGGCCGGTCAAAGTGGAAACACCATATATTTT.

This clone has just a few counts. The rearrangement uses TRBV19 and TRBJ1-1; D ambiguous. The germline CDR1 and CDR2 sequences are LNHDA and SQIVND (reference sequence). V lost 1 base to trimming and J lost 6 bases, with 6 bases between them. The CDR3 extends over 12 amino acids. CDR3 coding DNA: TGTGCCAGTAGTATAGGGCTTTCTGAAGCTTTCTTT. It is translated as CASSIGLSEAFF.

This chain uses TRBV5-6 with TRBJ1-1; 7 nucleotides align to TRBD1. The germline V gene encodes CDR1 SGHDT and CDR2 YYEEEE. J lost 6 bases, V lost 1 base, and 18 bases had no gene match. The CDR3 contains 18 residues. This chain's CDR3 is CASSLLLTPRGISSEAFF. The DNA of the CDR3 is TGTGCCAGCAGCTTGCTTCTGACACCCAGGGGGATATCGTCTGAAGCTTTCTTT.

This clone has just one count. The rearrangement links TRBV2 to TRBJ1-5, with TRBD1 matching over 7 bases. CDR1 SNHLY and CDR2 FYNNEI come from the germline V gene. The CDR3 consists of 15 residues. With V trimmed by 5 bases and J by 3 bases, 7 bases remained unmatched. CDR3 amino acids: CASSFWTGPNQPQHF. The CDR3 nucleotides are TGTGCCAGCAGTTTTTGGACAGGACCCAATCAGCCCCAGCATTTT.

The rearrangement joins TRBV6-6 to TRBJ1-1; 7 nucleotides line up with TRBD1. Germline V gene lookup returns CDR1 MNHNY and CDR2 SVGAGI (reference sequence). CDR3 length equals 15 residues. V gave up 5 bases and J gave up 1 base; unmatched junction bases: 7. The CDR3 sequence is CASSNWGQRNTEAFF. In DNA form, the CDR3 reads TGTGCCAGCAGTAACTGGGGACAGCGGAACACTGAAGCTTTCTTT.

This clone was counted between two and nine times. The rearrangement uses TRBV3-1 (or the pseudogene TRBV3-2) and TRBJ1-1; 12 nucleotides line up with TRBD1. The germline CDR1 and CDR2 sequences are LGHDT and YNNKEL (reference sequence). The CDR3 consists of 15 residues. Unmatched junction bases numbered 6, after V lost 7 bases and J lost 3 bases. CDR3 sequence reads: CASKPGQGAYTEAFF. In DNA, the CDR3 is TGTGCCAGCAAACCGGGACAGGGGGCCTACACTGAAGCTTTCTTT.

In the case of this clone: In the same sample, other DNA sequences code for this CDR3. The genes are TRBV12-3 or TRBV12-4 and TRBJ1-1, with 7 bases identical to TRBD1. The V and J ends lost 6 bases and 3 bases, in that order; junction bases with no gene match: 4. This CDR3 contains 13 residues. The CDR3, as DNA: TGTGCCAGCAGCTTAACAGGGGACACTGAAGCTTTCTTT. It encodes CASSLTGDTEAFF.

J is TRBJ2-7 and V is TRBV10-3; 8 positions agree with TRBD1. Looked up from germline, CDR1 is ENHRY and CDR2 is SYGVKD. The CDR3 extends over 15 amino acids. Trimming at V came to 2 bases and at J to 3 bases, leaving 6 bases not matched to a gene. CDR3 coding DNA: TGTGCCATCAGTGAGGGACAGGGAGGTTTCTACGAGCAGTACTTC. Translating gives CAISEGQGGFYEQYF.

V and J are TRBV5-1 and TRBJ1-1, with TRBD1 matching over 7 bases. Germline assignment: CDR1 SGHRS and CDR2 YFSETQ. J lost 6 bases, V lost 4 bases, and 9 bases had no gene match. The length of the CDR3 is 14 residues. CDR3 coding DNA: TGCGCCAGCAGCCCAGGGACAGCCCGCGCTGAAGCTTTCTTT. The encoded protein is CASSPGTARAEAFF. Complete variable domain (other parts from reference TRBV5-1 and TRBJ1-1): KAGVTQTPRYLIKTRGQQVTLSCSPISGHRSVSWYQQTPGQGLQFLFEYFSETQRNKGNFPGRFSGRQFSNSRSEMNVSTLELGDSALYLCASSPGTARAEAFFGQGTRLTVV.

The chain has TRBV9 and TRBJ1-5, with a weak D call TRBD1 (6 bases). V lost 0 bases and J lost 5, with 12 bases in between. This CDR3 is built from 15 residues. CDR1 is SGDLS, CDR2 YYNGEE, per germline. CDR3 nucleotides: TGTGCCAGCAGCGTAGGGCAGGGGAGAGATCAGCCCCAGCATTTT. It translates to CASSVGQGRDQPQHF.

The chain links TRBV6-5 to TRBJ2-7, with 7 nucleotides matching TRBD1. This CDR3 comprises 14 residues. Losses at the gene ends were 0 bases for V and 3 bases for J; bases not matched to a gene: 2. Germline CDR1 is MNHEY and CDR2 is SVGAGI. The CDR3 nucleotides are TGTGCCAGCAGTTACTCTCCAGGGGGCTACGAGCAGTACTTC. This gives the protein CASSYSPGGYEQYF.